The text below deals with one T cell receptor (beta chain). The table lists this clonotype with many counts. Its antigen remains undetermined. Within one base of it there is no much larger clone, and no base qualities were kept. The treatment or condition label for this specimen denotes: in vitro stimulation with specific CMV peptide epitopes to enrich CMV-specific T cells. CDR1 is given as MNHNS and CDR2 as SASEGT, both from the germline V gene. The CDR3, cysteine through phenylalanine, is 10 amino acids long. Of the read, only the CDR3 DNA is kept; its 30 bases are in frame from base 1. V is clipped by 8 bases and J by 6 bases, and the sequence between their germline boundaries is 6 bases long. The sample originates from a study of T cell repertoires in cytomegalovirus infection (dated by TCRdb to the late 2010s). Describing the broader study: Recently identified HLA-C-restricted CMV epitopes, whose presentation resists viral immunomodulation, were targeted by peptide stimulations together with well-studied HLA-B-restricted epitopes. Donor HLA type was relevant to the analysis, because carriage of CMV infection together with the matching HLA type was indicated by public TCR beta signatures. Overall results and qualifications from the work: The ex vivo response was dominated by HLA-C-restricted CMV-specific TCR beta clonotypes, which also provided the single most frequent clonotype in two of eight donors. Carriers of CMV infection plus the relevant HLA type were discriminated by the cumulative frequency of public TCR beta family members in the study cohort and in an independent roughly 380-donor cohort.

The listed sequencing device is Illumina HiSeq 1500. TCRdb redid the processing of the public reads, applying fastp at Q25 and MiXCR, and retained in-frame beta chains. When rows share a CDR3 protein, they turn into one entry using the most common DNA and genes. Across this sample there are approximately 270,000 distinct CDR3 sequences, with about 20% seen only once. In total, the top ten clones hold roughly 19% of the sample. The sequence joins TRBV6-1 to TRBJ2-3; no D gene is confidently identified. This TCR derives from a human donor in good health (CMV status not recorded). Some clones in this sample may be carry-over from other donors' samples. Source: cultured PBMCs, taken from culture after CMV antigen stimulation. The CDR3 protein is CASQLDTQYF. The DNA reads TGTGCCAGCCAGTTGGATACGCAGTATTTT.